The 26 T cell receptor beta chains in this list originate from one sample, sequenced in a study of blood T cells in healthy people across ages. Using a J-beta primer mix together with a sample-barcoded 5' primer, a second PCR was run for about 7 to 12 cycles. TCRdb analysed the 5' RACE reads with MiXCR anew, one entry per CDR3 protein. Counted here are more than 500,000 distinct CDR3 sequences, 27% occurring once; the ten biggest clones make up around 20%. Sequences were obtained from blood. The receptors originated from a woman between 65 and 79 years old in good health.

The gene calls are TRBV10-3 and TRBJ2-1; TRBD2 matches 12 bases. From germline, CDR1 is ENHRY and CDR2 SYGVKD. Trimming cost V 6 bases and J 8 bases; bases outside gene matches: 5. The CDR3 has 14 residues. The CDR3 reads CAIRALAGGDEQFF. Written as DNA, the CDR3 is TGTGCCATCAGGGCACTAGCGGGGGGCGATGAGCAGTTCTTC.

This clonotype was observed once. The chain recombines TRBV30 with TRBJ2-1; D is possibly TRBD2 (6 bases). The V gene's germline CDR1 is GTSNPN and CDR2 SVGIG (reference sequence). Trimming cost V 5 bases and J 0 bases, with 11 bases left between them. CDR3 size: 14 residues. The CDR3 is CAWSRGSSYNEQFF. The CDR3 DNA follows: TGTGCCTGGTCTCGGGGGAGCTCCTACAATGAGCAGTTCTTC.

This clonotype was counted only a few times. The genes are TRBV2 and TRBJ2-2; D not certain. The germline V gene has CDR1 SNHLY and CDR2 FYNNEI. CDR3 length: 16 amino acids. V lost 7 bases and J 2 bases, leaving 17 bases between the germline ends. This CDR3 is CASKKESGKNTGELFF. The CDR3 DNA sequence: TGTGCCAGCAAGAAGGAGTCTGGGAAAAACACCGGGGAGCTGTTTTTT.

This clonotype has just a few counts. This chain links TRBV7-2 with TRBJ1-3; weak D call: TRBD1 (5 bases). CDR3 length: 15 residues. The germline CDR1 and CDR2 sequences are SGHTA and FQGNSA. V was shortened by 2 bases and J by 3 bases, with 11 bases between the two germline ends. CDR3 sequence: CASSLRAGFGNTIYF. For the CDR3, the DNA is TGTGCCAGCAGCTTAAGGGCAGGGTTTGGAAACACCATATATTTT.

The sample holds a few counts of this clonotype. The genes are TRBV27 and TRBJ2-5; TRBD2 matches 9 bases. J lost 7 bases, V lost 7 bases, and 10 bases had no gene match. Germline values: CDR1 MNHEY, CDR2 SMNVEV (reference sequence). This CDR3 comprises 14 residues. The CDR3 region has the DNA TGTGCCAGCAAAGAGGGACTAGCTTGGGGGACCCAGTACTTC. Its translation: CASKEGLAWGTQYF.

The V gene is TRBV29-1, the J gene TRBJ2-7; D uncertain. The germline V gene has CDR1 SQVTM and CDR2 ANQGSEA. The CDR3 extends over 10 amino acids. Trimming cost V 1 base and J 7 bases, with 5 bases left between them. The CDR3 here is CSVEAAEQYF. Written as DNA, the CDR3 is TGCAGCGTTGAAGCTGCAGAGCAGTACTTC.

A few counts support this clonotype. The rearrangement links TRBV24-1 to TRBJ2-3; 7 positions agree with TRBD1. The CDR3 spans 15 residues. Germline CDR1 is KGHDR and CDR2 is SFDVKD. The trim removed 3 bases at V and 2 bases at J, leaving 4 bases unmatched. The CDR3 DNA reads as TGTGCCACCAGTGATGCCGGGACAGCCACAGATACGCAGTATTTT. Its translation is CATSDAGTATDTQYF.

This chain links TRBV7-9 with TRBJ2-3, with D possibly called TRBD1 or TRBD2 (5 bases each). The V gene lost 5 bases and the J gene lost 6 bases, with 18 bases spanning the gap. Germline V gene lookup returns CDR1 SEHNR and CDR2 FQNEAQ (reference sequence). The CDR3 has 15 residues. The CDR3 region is CASSPSGRRSDTQYF. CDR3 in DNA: TGTGCCAGCAGCCCCTCGGGACGGCGTTCGGATACGCAGTATTTT.

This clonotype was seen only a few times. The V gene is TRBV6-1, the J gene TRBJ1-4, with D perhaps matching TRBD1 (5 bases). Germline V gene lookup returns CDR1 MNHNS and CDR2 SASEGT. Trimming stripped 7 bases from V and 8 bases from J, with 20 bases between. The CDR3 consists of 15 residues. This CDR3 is CASNHPQGDWEKLFF. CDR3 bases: TGTGCCAGCAATCATCCTCAGGGAGATTGGGAAAAACTGTTTTTT.

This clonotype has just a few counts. The CDR3 reads CASSLGGRVFTEAFF. The DNA of the CDR3 is TGCGCCAGCAGCTTGGGCGGCAGGGTATTTACTGAAGCTTTCTTT. The chain couples TRBV5-1 to TRBJ1-1; D might be TRBD1 (5 bases). V was cut by 0 bases and J by 5 bases, with 14 bases left in between. The CDR3 spans 15 residues. CDR1 is SGHRS and CDR2 is YFSETQ in the germline V gene.

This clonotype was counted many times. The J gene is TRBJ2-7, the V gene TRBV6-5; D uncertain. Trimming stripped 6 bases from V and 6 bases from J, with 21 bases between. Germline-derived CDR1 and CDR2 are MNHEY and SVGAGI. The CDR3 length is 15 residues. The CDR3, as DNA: TGTGCCAGCAGCCAATTGTTGGGGTGGAAGGTCGAGCAGTACTTC. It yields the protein CASSQLLGWKVEQYF.

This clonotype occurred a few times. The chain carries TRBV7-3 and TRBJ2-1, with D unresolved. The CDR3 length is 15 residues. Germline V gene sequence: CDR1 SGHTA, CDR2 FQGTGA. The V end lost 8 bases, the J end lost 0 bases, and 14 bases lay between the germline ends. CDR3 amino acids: CASSSGPSSYNEQFF. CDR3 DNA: TGTGCCAGCTCCTCCGGGCCAAGCTCCTACAATGAGCAGTTCTTC.

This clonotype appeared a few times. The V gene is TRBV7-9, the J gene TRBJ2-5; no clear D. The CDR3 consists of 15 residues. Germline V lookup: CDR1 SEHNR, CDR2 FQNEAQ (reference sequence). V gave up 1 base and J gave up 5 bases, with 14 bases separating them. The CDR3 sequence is CASSLVAKASETQYF. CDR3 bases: TGTGCCAGCAGCTTAGTTGCGAAGGCTTCGGAGACCCAGTACTTC. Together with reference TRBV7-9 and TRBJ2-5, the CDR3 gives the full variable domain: DTGVSQNPRHKITKRGQNVTFRCDPISEHNRLYWYRQTLGQGPEFLTYFQNEAQLEKSRLLSDRFSAERPKGSFSTLEIQRTEQGDSAMYLCASSLVAKASETQYFGPGTRLLVL.

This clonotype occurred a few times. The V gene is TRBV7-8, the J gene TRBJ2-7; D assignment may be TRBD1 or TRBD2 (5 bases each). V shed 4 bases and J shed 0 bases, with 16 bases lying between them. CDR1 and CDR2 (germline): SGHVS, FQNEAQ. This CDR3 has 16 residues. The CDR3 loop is CASSSKGRGSSYEQYF. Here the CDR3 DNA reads TGTGCCAGCAGCTCGAAGGGTCGGGGCTCCTCCTACGAGCAGTACTTC.

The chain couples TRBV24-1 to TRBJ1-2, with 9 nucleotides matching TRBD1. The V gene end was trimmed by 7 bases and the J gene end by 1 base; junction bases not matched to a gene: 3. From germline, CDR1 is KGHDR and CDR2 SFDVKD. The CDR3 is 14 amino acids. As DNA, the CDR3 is TGTGCCACCAGCGGGACAGGGTTTAACTATGGCTACACCTTC. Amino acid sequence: CATSGTGFNYGYTF.

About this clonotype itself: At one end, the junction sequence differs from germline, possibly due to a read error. Written as DNA, the CDR3 is TGTGCTAGCAGCTTGAATGAAAAGACCCAGTACTTC. It yields the protein CASSLNEKTQYF. The gene calls are TRBV5-5 and TRBJ2-1, with D unclear. The J call could be wrong; TRBJ2-5 is a better fit for the DNA end. The CDR3 runs to 12 residues. The V gene's germline CDR1 is SGHKS and CDR2 YYEKEE (reference sequence).

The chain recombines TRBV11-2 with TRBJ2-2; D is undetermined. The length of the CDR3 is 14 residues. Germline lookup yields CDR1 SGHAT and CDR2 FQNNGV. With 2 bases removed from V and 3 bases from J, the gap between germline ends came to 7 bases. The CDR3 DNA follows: TGTGCCAGCAGCTTAAATGTGGACACCGGGGAGCTGTTTTTT. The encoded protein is CASSLNVDTGELFF.

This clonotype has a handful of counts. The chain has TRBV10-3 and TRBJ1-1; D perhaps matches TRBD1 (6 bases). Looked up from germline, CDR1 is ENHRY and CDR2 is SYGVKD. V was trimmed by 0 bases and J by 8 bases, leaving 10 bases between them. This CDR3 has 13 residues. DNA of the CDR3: TGTGCCATCAGTGAGTCTCCGGGACACGAAGCTTTCTTT. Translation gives CAISESPGHEAFF.

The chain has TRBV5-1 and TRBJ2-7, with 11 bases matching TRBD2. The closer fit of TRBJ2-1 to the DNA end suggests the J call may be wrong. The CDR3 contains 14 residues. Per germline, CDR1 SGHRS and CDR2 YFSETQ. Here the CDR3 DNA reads TGCGCCAGCAGCCAGACTAGCGGGAACAATGAGCAGTTCTTC. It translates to CASSQTSGNNEQFF.

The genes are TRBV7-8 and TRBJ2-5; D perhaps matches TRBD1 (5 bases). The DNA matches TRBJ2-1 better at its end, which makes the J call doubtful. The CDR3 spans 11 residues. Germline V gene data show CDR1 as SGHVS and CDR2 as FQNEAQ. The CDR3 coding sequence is TGTGCCAGCAGCCTCCAGGGTGAGCAGTTCTTC. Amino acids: CASSLQGEQFF.

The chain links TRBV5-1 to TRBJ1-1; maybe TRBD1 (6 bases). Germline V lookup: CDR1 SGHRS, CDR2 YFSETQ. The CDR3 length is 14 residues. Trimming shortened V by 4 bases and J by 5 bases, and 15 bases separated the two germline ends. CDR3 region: CASSTGGAGTEAFF. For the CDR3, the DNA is TGCGCCAGCAGCACCGGGGGCGCCGGTACTGAAGCTTTCTTT.

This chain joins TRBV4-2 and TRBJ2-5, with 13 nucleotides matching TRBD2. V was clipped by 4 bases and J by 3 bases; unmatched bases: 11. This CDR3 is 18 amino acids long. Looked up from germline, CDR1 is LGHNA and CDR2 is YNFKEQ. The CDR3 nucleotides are TGTGCCAGCAGCCGAAGCCAAAAGGGACTAGCGGGGAAAGAGACCCAGTACTTC. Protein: CASSRSQKGLAGKETQYF.

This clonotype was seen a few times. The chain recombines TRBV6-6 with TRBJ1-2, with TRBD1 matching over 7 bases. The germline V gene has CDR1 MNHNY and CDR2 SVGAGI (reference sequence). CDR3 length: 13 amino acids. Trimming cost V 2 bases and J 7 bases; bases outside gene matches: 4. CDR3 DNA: TGTGCCAGCAGTTACGTCGGGACAGCTGGCTACACCTTC. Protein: CASSYVGTAGYTF.

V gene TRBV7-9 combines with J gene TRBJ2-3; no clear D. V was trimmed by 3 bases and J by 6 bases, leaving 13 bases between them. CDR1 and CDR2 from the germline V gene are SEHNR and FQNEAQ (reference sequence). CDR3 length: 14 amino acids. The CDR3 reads CASSFGLVVDTQYF. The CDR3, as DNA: TGTGCCAGCAGCTTCGGCCTTGTGGTGGATACGCAGTATTTT. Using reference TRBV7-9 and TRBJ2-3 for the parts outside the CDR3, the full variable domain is DTGVSQNPRHKITKRGQNVTFRCDPISEHNRLYWYRQTLGQGPEFLTYFQNEAQLEKSRLLSDRFSAERPKGSFSTLEIQRTEQGDSAMYLCASSFGLVVDTQYFGPGTRLTVL.

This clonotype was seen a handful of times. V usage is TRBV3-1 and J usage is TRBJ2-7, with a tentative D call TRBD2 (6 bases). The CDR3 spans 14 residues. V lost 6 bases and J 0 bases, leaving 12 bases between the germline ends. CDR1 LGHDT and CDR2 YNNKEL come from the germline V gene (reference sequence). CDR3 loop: CASSNARGSYEQYF. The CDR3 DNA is TGTGCCAGCAGTAATGCGCGGGGCTCCTACGAGCAGTACTTC.

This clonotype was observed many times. This chain's CDR3 is CSVIFFRIQASRTEAFF. DNA of the CDR3: TGCAGCGTTATATTCTTCAGAATACAGGCTTCAAGGACTGAAGCTTTCTTT. The chain couples TRBV29-1 to TRBJ1-1, with D possibly being TRBD1 (5 bases). Germline CDR1 is SQVTM and CDR2 is ANQGSEA. The germline V and J ends were trimmed by 5 bases and 5 bases, with 27 bases remaining between them. The CDR3 has 17 amino acids.